Listed below are T cell receptor beta chains from one sample, sequenced in a study of blood T cells in healthy people across ages. TCRdb passed the 5' RACE reads through MiXCR, listing each CDR3 protein once. The table shows around 1,900,000 distinct CDR3 sequences, with around 40% occurring only once. The sequenced sample consisted of blood. The receptor set was obtained from a human donor in good health. Both conserved end residues are part of each CDR3. A D gene is named only where the DNA matches it firmly. The size field is filled for only some rows; it gives once, few, many or a size class.

v_call: TRBV20-1
clone_size: .
j_call: TRBJ2-2
d_call: TRBD2
cdr3_nt: TGCAGTGCTCCCAAGCGGGGGCTAGGGACCGGGGAGCTGTTTTTT
cdr3_aa: CSAPKRGLGTGELFF

v_call: TRBV29-1
clone_size: many
j_call: TRBJ1-2
d_call: .
cdr3_nt: TGCAGCGTTGGAGGGACGGCTAACTATGGCTACACCTTC
cdr3_aa: CSVGGTANYGYTF

v_call: TRBV6-6
clone_size: few
j_call: TRBJ2-3
d_call: .
cdr3_nt: TGTGCCAGCAGTTATCCCGGCGGGGAGGCAGATACGCAGTATTTT
cdr3_aa: CASSYPGGEADTQYF

v_call: TRBV7-3
clone_size: .
j_call: TRBJ1-2
d_call: .
cdr3_nt: TGTGCCAGCAGCCCGCTTCGGAGGAGGAACCGCTATGGCTACACCTTC
cdr3_aa: CASSPLRRRNRYGYTF

v_call: TRBV9
clone_size: once
j_call: TRBJ1-4
d_call: TRBD1
cdr3_nt: TGTGCCAGCAGCGCCGGGACAGGGGGCTTTGAAAAACTGTTTTTT
cdr3_aa: CASSAGTGGFEKLFF

v_call: TRBV12-3/TRBV12-4
clone_size: .
j_call: TRBJ2-1
d_call: .
cdr3_nt: TGTGCCAGCAGTTCACCGGCCAGAGACCTCGGGGAAAAGTACAATGAGCAGTTCTTC
cdr3_aa: CASSSPARDLGEKYNEQFF

v_call: TRBV6-2/TRBV6-3
clone_size: few
j_call: TRBJ2-7
d_call: .
cdr3_nt: TGTGCCAGCCTCCCCGGGACGACGAACGAGCAGTACTTC
cdr3_aa: CASLPGTTNEQYF

v_call: TRBV9
clone_size: .
j_call: TRBJ1-6
d_call: .
cdr3_nt: TGTGCCAGCAGCGTCGGAACGCTATTTTCACCCCTCCACTTT
cdr3_aa: CASSVGTLFSPLHF

v_call: TRBV7-3
clone_size: .
j_call: TRBJ2-1
d_call: TRBD2
cdr3_nt: TGTGCCAGCAGCGTGACGGGACTAGCTTACAATGAGCAGTTCTTC
cdr3_aa: CASSVTGLAYNEQFF

v_call: TRBV11-1
clone_size: few
j_call: TRBJ1-2
d_call: .
cdr3_nt: TGTGCCAGCAGCCCTAGGGAGAAGATAGTCGGCTACACCTTC
cdr3_aa: CASSPREKIVGYTF

v_call: TRBV10-3
clone_size: .
j_call: TRBJ1-5
d_call: .
cdr3_nt: TGTGCCATCAGTGAGTCGAGAGGGAGTAGTCAGCCCCGGCATTTT
cdr3_aa: CAISESRGSSQPRHF

v_call: TRBV7-3
clone_size: few
j_call: TRBJ1-2
d_call: .
cdr3_nt: TGTGCCAGCAGCTTAAGCAGGGGACGGTATGGCTACACCTTC
cdr3_aa: CASSLSRGRYGYTF

v_call: TRBV5-1
clone_size: .
j_call: TRBJ1-1
d_call: .
cdr3_nt: TGCGCCAGCCGGGCAATGTTAGACACTGAAGCTTTCTTT
cdr3_aa: CASRAMLDTEAFF

v_call: TRBV20-1
clone_size: few
j_call: TRBJ1-4
d_call: .
cdr3_nt: TGCAGTGCTGGGGGATGGGGGCATAATGAAAAACTGTTTTTT
cdr3_aa: CSAGGWGHNEKLFF

v_call: TRBV12-3/TRBV12-4
clone_size: .
j_call: TRBJ1-1
d_call: .
cdr3_nt: TGTGCCAGCAGTTTAATCGGGCCCCCGGTGGGTACTGAAGCTTTCTTT
cdr3_aa: CASSLIGPPVGTEAFF

v_call: TRBV5-5
clone_size: .
j_call: TRBJ2-2
d_call: TRBD1
cdr3_nt: TGTGCCAGCAGCTTGGACGTACAGGGGGCTTTAACCGGGGAGCTGTTTTTT
cdr3_aa: CASSLDVQGALTGELFF

v_call: TRBV4-2
clone_size: few
j_call: TRBJ2-3
d_call: TRBD2
cdr3_nt: TGTGCCAGCAGCCCACCGGGGAGGGCAGGAGATACGCAGTATTTT
cdr3_aa: CASSPPGRAGDTQYF

v_call: TRBV29-1
clone_size: few
j_call: TRBJ2-1
d_call: .
cdr3_nt: TGCAGCTCTGAGGGGGGGCTCAACAATGAGCAGTTCTTC
cdr3_aa: CSSEGGLNNEQFF

v_call: TRBV4-1
clone_size: few
j_call: TRBJ2-7
d_call: TRBD1
cdr3_nt: TGCGCCAGCAGCACAGGGGTCGGGTGGTACGAGCAGTACTTC
cdr3_aa: CASSTGVGWYEQYF

v_call: TRBV5-1
clone_size: .
j_call: TRBJ2-7
d_call: .
cdr3_nt: TGCGCCAGCAAAGGTCAGGGAAATTCCTACGAGCAGTACTTC
cdr3_aa: CASKGQGNSYEQYF

v_call: TRBV20-1
clone_size: .
j_call: TRBJ1-5
d_call: .
cdr3_nt: TGCAGTGCTATGAATAGGGGGATCTTGCCCCAGCATTTT
cdr3_aa: CSAMNRGILPQHF

v_call: TRBV7-9
clone_size: .
j_call: TRBJ2-3
d_call: .
cdr3_nt: TGTGCCAGCAGTTCAAAGTTTGGGGGCACAGATACGCAGTATTTT
cdr3_aa: CASSSKFGGTDTQYF

v_call: TRBV4-1
clone_size: .
j_call: TRBJ2-5
d_call: .
cdr3_nt: TGCGCCAGCAGCCAAGATAATCGCTGGAGGGATGAGCACCAAGAGACCCAGTACTTC
cdr3_aa: CASSQDNRWRDEHQETQYF

v_call: TRBV7-2
clone_size: .
j_call: TRBJ1-1
d_call: TRBD1
cdr3_nt: TGTGCCAGCAGCTTAGAGGGAGGACAGGGGTATGAAGCTTTCTTT
cdr3_aa: CASSLEGGQGYEAFF

v_call: TRBV28
clone_size: few
j_call: TRBJ1-5
d_call: .
cdr3_nt: TGTGCCAGCAGTTCCCCTGGGCCGACCGCAGAGCCCCAGCATTTT
cdr3_aa: CASSSPGPTAEPQHF

v_call: TRBV4-3
clone_size: few
j_call: TRBJ2-1
d_call: TRBD2
cdr3_nt: TGCGCCAGCAGCAAACGGGCGTCTAGCGGGGGCCGAGGACCTTCCTACAATGAGCAGTTCTTC
cdr3_aa: CASSKRASSGGRGPSYNEQFF

v_call: TRBV29-1
clone_size: few
j_call: TRBJ2-5
d_call: .
cdr3_nt: TGCAGCGTTGATAGAAGCGGAGCAGGAGAGACCCAGTACTTC
cdr3_aa: CSVDRSGAGETQYF

v_call: TRBV2
clone_size: .
j_call: TRBJ1-2
d_call: .
cdr3_nt: TGTGCCAGCAGTGGCCGGGATTGGTATGGCTACACCTTC
cdr3_aa: CASSGRDWYGYTF

v_call: TRBV13
clone_size: .
j_call: TRBJ1-6
d_call: TRBD1
cdr3_nt: TGTGCCAGCAGCTCCGGCAGGGGGACAAGTTCACCCCTCCACTTT
cdr3_aa: CASSSGRGTSSPLHF

v_call: TRBV20-1
clone_size: .
j_call: TRBJ1-6
d_call: TRBD1
cdr3_nt: TGCAGTGCTAGAGATATTAGGACAGGGGTGCTTACCTATAATTCACCCCTCCACTTT
cdr3_aa: CSARDIRTGVLTYNSPLHF

v_call: TRBV4-3
clone_size: .
j_call: TRBJ2-3
d_call: TRBD2
cdr3_nt: TGCGCCAGCAGCCGTTTATTCGGACTAGCGGGGGGTAGGACAGATACGCAGTATTTT
cdr3_aa: CASSRLFGLAGGRTDTQYF

v_call: TRBV19
clone_size: .
j_call: TRBJ1-5
d_call: .
cdr3_nt: TGTGCCAGTAGTATTAAAACAGGGAGGATCCAGCATTTT
cdr3_aa: CASSIKTGRIQHF

v_call: TRBV5-6
clone_size: .
j_call: TRBJ2-3
d_call: .
cdr3_nt: TGTGCCAGCAGCTTGTACGGGACTGACACAGATACGCAGTATTTT
cdr3_aa: CASSLYGTDTDTQYF

v_call: TRBV12-5
clone_size: .
j_call: TRBJ2-3
d_call: .
cdr3_nt: TGTGCTAGTGGTTTCACTACTGAACAAGGGGTAGGCACAGATACGCAGTATTTT
cdr3_aa: CASGFTTEQGVGTDTQYF

v_call: TRBV29-1
clone_size: .
j_call: TRBJ2-3
d_call: .
cdr3_nt: TGCAGCGCGCCGCAAGGGAAGGATACGCAGTATTTT
cdr3_aa: CSAPQGKDTQYF

v_call: TRBV5-1
clone_size: .
j_call: TRBJ2-1
d_call: TRBD2
cdr3_nt: TGCGCCAGCGGAAGTTCTAGCGGCGTAAGCTCCTACAATGAGCAGTTCTTC
cdr3_aa: CASGSSSGVSSYNEQFF

v_call: TRBV6-6
clone_size: once
j_call: TRBJ1-4
d_call: .
cdr3_nt: TGTGCCAGCAGTCGGGTCACCTCGGGGGAAAAACTGTTTTTT
cdr3_aa: CASSRVTSGEKLFF

v_call: TRBV29-1
clone_size: few
j_call: TRBJ2-7
d_call: TRBD2
cdr3_nt: TGCAGCGCCGGACTAGCGGGGGTCGAGCAGTACTTC
cdr3_aa: CSAGLAGVEQYF

v_call: TRBV11-1
clone_size: .
j_call: TRBJ2-5
d_call: .
cdr3_nt: TGTGCCACAAGAAGGGGGGGCCAGGAGACCCAGTACTTC
cdr3_aa: CATRRGGQETQYF

v_call: TRBV7-2
clone_size: .
j_call: TRBJ1-6
d_call: .
cdr3_nt: TGTGCCAGCAGCTGGGCGACAACCCTCCACTTT
cdr3_aa: CASSWATTLHF

v_call: TRBV3-1
clone_size: .
j_call: TRBJ2-3
d_call: .
cdr3_nt: TGTGCCAGCAGCCAAGAACCGGCGAGACCGCCTGGGGATTTT
cdr3_aa: CASSQEPARPPGDF

v_call: TRBV12-3/TRBV12-4
clone_size: .
j_call: TRBJ1-5
d_call: .
cdr3_nt: TGTGCCAGCAGTCTCTACACAGATACGCAGCATTTT
cdr3_aa: CASSLYTDTQHF

v_call: TRBV6-1
clone_size: .
j_call: TRBJ1-2
d_call: .
cdr3_nt: TGTGCCAGCAGTGAATTTGGACGGTCACATTACTATGGCTACACCTTC
cdr3_aa: CASSEFGRSHYYGYTF

v_call: TRBV7-2
clone_size: few
j_call: TRBJ2-1
d_call: .
cdr3_nt: TGTGCCAGCAGCTCGTCAGACAATGAGCAGTTCTTC
cdr3_aa: CASSSSDNEQFF

v_call: TRBV10-3
clone_size: few
j_call: TRBJ1-1
d_call: .
cdr3_nt: TGTGCCATCAGATACACAGTCGATGAGGGGGAAGCTTTCTTT
cdr3_aa: CAIRYTVDEGEAFF